The TCR beta chain under discussion was sequenced for a study of Ad26.COV2.S vaccination and SARS-CoV-2 variants. Study summary: Donor got 5x10^10 or 1x10^11 viral particles of Ad26.COV2.S. Study-wide results and caveats: Total T cell responses were possibly underestimated by TCR breadth and depth analyses. Recipients of either vaccine or placebo displayed similar breadth of non-spike TCRs.

Only in-frame clones appear in the TCRdb table, and some are missing; sequencing was by immunoSEQ multiplex PCR. The data contain 350,000 to 500,000 clones, roughly 88% of them seen just once; the ten biggest clones take up about 4.4%. The treatment denotes: about 20 received Ad26.COV2.S at low or high dose, single or two shots; a few received placebo; per-sample allocation not given. Collection of samples fell on day 63 after the first vaccine or placebo injection. A note on this clone: The target antigen is unknown.

V was shortened by 7 bases and J by 0 bases, with 15 bases between the two germline ends. The CDR3 contains 16 residues. Germline V gene data show CDR1 as LNHDA and CDR2 as SQIVND (reference sequence). The receptor's source is a person aged 18-60 years who received the Ad26.COV2.S COVID-19 vaccine or a placebo. This rearrangement joins TRBV19 to TRBJ2-2; D is uncertain. Sequenced material: peripheral blood, taken in a trial of Ad26.COV2.S vaccine versus placebo. In DNA, the CDR3 is TGTGCCAGTACCTTGCGGACGGATTCGAACACCGGGGAGCTGTTTTTT. Translating it yields CASTLRTDSNTGELFF.